One TCR gamma chain is described in this entry. This sample was taken from a study of gamma-delta chains in newborns, infants, children. Study as a whole: Microbial exposure reportedly drives polyclonal innate γδ T cell expansion after birth.

TCRdb called clones anew from the reads with CATT. The table records roughly 500 gamma-chain clones, 38% of them present only once. The junction had 8 bases not matched to a gene; V was cut back by 2 bases and J by 10 bases. Germline values: CDR1 GITISATS, CDR2 ISYDGTV (reference sequence). The CDR3 has 12 residues. This receptor was obtained from a child who was a newborn, infant or young child, either healthy, febrile or measles-vaccinated (not recorded which). The chain employs TRGV9 and TRGJ1 or TRGJ2. Sequenced material: blood. CDR3 region: CALWEGLGKKLF. DNA for the CDR3: TGTGCCTTGTGGGAGGGGCTCGGGAAGAAACTCTTT.